This entry is about one T cell receptor (beta chain). As yet, its antigen is unknown. This specimen belongs to a study of somatic mutations in cytotoxic T cells in rheumatoid arthritis. About the study: Blood samples of 30 to 35 ml were drawn from patients (in EDTA) right after diagnosis and before any treatment. Selected populations of V beta antibody-stained T cells underwent flow sorting at nearly 100% purity; these encompassed V beta1+ cells subjected to TCRB sequencing. Findings of the study overall: The antigen targets of the expanded CD8+ clones lacked identification.

Germline trimming cut 7 bases from V and 1 base from J; bases unmatched to any gene: 19. Germline assignment: CDR1 MDHEN and CDR2 SYDVKM. This CDR3 region has 19 residues. Methods used by the authors: Rarely did patient CD8+ clones above 1% match published virus-specific TCRB sequences. Profiled with immunoSEQ multiplex PCR; TCRdb holds only in-frame clones, not every one. The V and J calls and the clone size are those of that table, but D and trimming were determined from the DNA. The top ten hold roughly 9.8% of the sample, which has approximately 20,000 clones, about 80% seen once. The specimen sequenced was CD8+ T cells sorted from blood. The origin of this receptor is a man between 18 and 35 years old with rheumatoid arthritis. The V call is TRBV28, the J call TRBJ1-5; TRBD1 aligns across 7 bases. CDR3 sequence reads: CASTEWQGVSILSNQPQHF. In nucleotides, the CDR3 is TGTGCCAGCACCGAGTGGCAGGGGGTATCTATTCTGAGCAATCAGCCCCAGCATTTT.